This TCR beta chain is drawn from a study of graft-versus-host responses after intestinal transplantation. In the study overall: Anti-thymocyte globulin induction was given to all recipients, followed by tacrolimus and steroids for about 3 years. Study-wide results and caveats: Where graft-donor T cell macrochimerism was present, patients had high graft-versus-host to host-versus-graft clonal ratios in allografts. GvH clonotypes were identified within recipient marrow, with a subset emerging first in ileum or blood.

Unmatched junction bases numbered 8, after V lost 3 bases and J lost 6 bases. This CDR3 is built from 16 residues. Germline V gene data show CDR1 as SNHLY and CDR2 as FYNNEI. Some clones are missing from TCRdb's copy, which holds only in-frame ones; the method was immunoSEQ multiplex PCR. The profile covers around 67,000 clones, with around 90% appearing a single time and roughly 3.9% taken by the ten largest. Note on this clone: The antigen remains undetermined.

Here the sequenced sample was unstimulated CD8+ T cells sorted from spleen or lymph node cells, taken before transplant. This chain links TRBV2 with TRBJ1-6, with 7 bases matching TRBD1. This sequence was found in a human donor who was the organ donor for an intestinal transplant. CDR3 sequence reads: CASSDTTGTLNSPLHF. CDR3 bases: TGTGCCAGCAGTGACACGACAGGGACTCTTAATTCACCCCTCCACTTT.